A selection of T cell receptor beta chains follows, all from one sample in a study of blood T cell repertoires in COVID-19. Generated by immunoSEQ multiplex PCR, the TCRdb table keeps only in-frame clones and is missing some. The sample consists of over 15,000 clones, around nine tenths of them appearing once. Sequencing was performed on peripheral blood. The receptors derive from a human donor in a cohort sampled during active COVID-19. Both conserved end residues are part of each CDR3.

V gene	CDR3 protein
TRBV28	CASKKSSYNSPLHF
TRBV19	CASRDEGATNTEAFF
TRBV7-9	CASSLAAGLAGGTDTQYF
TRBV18	CASSPEDRTGELFF
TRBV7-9	CASSPGGPRETQYF
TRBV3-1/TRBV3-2	CASSHFRGNEQFF
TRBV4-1	CASSQEGGRGYGYTF
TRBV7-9	CASSLDSGFEAFF
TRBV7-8	CASSLGWGSSYEQYF
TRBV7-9	CASSSLVVEGYTF
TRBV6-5	CASSTGGRYTF
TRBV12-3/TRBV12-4	CASSFGLTETQYF
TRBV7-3	CASSLARDNSPLHF
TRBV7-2	CASSLSAGVFNEQFF
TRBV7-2	CASSLGADIEAFF
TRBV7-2	CASSSQRSYNEQFF
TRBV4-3	CASRANSNSYYGYTF
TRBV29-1	CSVEARGRGEAFF
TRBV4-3	CASSINRGDYEQYF
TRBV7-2	CASSSNRGRVNTIYF
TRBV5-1	CASSLRGPQETQYF
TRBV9	CASSPRDWWSSGNTIYF
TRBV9	CASSVQYTGELFF
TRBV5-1	CASSFLAGEDTGELFF
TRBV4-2	CASSQDPGVDSPLHF
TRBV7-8	CASSFGRQGRNSPLHF
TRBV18	CASFPGLAGVESTDTQYF